This TCR beta chain was observed in a study of control samples from healthy donors and cancer patients. TCRdb's copy holds only in-frame clones and misses some; the assay was immunoSEQ multiplex PCR. The table has about 110,000 clones, about nine tenths seen once. J gave up 4 bases and V 8 bases, and 6 bases lay outside the gene matches. The CDR3 loop spans 14 amino acids. CDR1 and CDR2 (germline): MNHNY, SVGAGI (reference sequence). The receptor was isolated from a human donor in good health. The donor label of this sample is uncertain. The sequencing sample was made of blood. The chain employs TRBV6-6 and TRBJ1-3; TRBD1 matches 9 bases. Here the CDR3 DNA reads TGTGCCAGCCAGACCGGACAGGGGGGAAACACCATATATTTT. Its translation: CASQTGQGGNTIYF.